The T cell receptor beta chain described here comes from a study of sequential checkpoint blockade in melanoma (dated by TCRdb to about 2019). At the level of the whole study: In a 1:1 randomization, patients received either first-line nivolumab then ipilimumab (arm A) or ipilimumab then nivolumab (arm B). Maintenance nivolumab came after each of the two trial sequences.

Study-wide conclusions, independent of this receptor: The response-prediction model combining TCR metrics and mutation burden needs validation in larger, independent patient cohorts.

The immunoSEQ Assay was used to immunosequence TCRbeta CDR3 regions from genomic DNA. Before high-throughput sequencing, genomic DNA was amplified using bias-controlled multiplex PCR. The paper's data handling went like this. To quantify the absolute abundance of each unique TCRbeta CDR3 region, the sequences were collapsed and filtered. Clonality was defined as 1 minus Pielou's evenness and was calculated using productive rearrangements only. A previously published method was used to identify clones whose frequencies were significantly greater in on-treatment samples than in baseline samples. Not all clones reach the TCRdb copy of this immuneACCESS table, which keeps in-frame sequences only. Checked studies attribute under half of the gap to unresolved V genes and leave the rest unexplained. The DNA gave D and trimming, while V, J and clone size come from that table. In all, the sample holds 8,400 or so clones, and 64% of those were seen once. 50% of the sample is held by the ten biggest clonotypes.

Concerning this clone itself: Which antigen it targets is not known. Nothing much larger sits one base from this clone, and base qualities are not available.

The label giving this sample's treatment or condition can be read as: randomized to nivolumab then ipilimumab (arm A) or the reverse (arm B). Prior DNA-damaging chemotherapy had not been received by any trial patient. Live CD3+CD8+ cells negative for CD19 and CD56 were sorted from thawed PBMCs on a FACS Aria II flow cytometer. CheckMate 064, a randomized, open-label phase II trial of sequential checkpoint blockade, was the source of the samples, all of which came from patients with melanoma. Peripheral blood mononuclear cells were collected by leukapheresis, purified with Ficoll-Paque, and frozen in human serum with approximately 9.4% DMSO. Purity of sorted blood CD3+CD8+ cells was verified at >95% immediately after sorting, followed by DNA extraction. The junction shows trimming of 6 bases on V and 4 bases on J, plus 18 bases between the germline ends. Reading the germline V gene (reference sequence) gives CDR1 SEHNR and CDR2 FQNEAQ. The CDR3 runs 15 amino acids, cysteine and phenylalanine included. Just the 45-base CDR3 DNA is kept, in frame starting at base 1.

The sample here was CD8+ T cells sorted from blood (inferred from file names), taken from a patient given nivolumab and ipilimumab in sequence. The receptor comes from a human patient with melanoma. Some clones in this sample may be carry-over from other donors' samples. This receptor chain uses TRBV7-9 and TRBJ1-2; the D gene is perhaps TRBD1, from 6 matching bases. The CDR3 amino acid sequence is: CASSPLNREIYGYTF. The DNA reads as follows: TGTGCCAGCAGTCCCTTAAACAGGGAAATCTATGGCTACACCTTC.